The 10 T cell receptor beta chains reported below all come from one sample, sequenced in a study of CD8+ T cells in alopecia areata listed by TCRdb under 2018. The method behind the library was the immunoSEQ multiplex PCR assay. RNA was extracted from all samples and reverse transcribed into cDNA, which served as template for TCR sequencing. What TCRdb holds here is the immuneACCESS table cut down to in-frame rearrangements. Part of the clones is not present; checked against another copy, under half of the missing clones reflect an unresolved V gene, and the others are unexplained. The sample data list more than 110,000 clones, and roughly 82% of these were observed just once. The biggest ten clones account for roughly 25% of the sample. The intended sense of this specimen's time point label: less than five weeks on oral tofacitinib. Taken with the paper, the label for treatment or condition translates to: oral pan-JAK inhibitor, 5-10 mg twice daily.

The source was CD8+ T cells sorted from blood, collected at week 4, from a patient treated with tofacitinib. The receptors were gathered from a human donor with alopecia areata.

The V gene is TRBV7-6, the J gene TRBJ2-7, with TRBD2 matching over 7 bases. The germline V gene has CDR1 SGHVS and CDR2 FNYEAQ. The junction had 5 bases not matched to a gene; V was cut back by 1 base and J by 5 bases. The CDR3 is 14 residues long. DNA of the CDR3: TGTGCCAGCAGCTTAGGGGGCCTAGCGGACGAGCAGTACTTC. As protein: CASSLGGLADEQYF.

The chain employs TRBV27 and TRBJ2-5, with 9 bases matching TRBD1. Germline assignment: CDR1 MNHEY and CDR2 SMNVEV (reference sequence). Germline trimming cut 7 bases from V and 4 bases from J; bases unmatched to any gene: 10. The CDR3 contains 15 residues. The CDR3 nucleotides read TGTGCCAGCAACACATTAACAGGGGGCACAGAGACCCAGTACTTC. Translation: CASNTLTGGTETQYF.

This clone was seen just once. The chain recombines TRBV29-1 with TRBJ1-1, with a weak D call TRBD1 (6 bases). V was pared by 0 bases and J by 4 bases, with 12 bases between. The CDR3 length is 14 residues. Germline V lookup: CDR1 SQVTM, CDR2 ANQGSEA. The CDR3: CSVEDLGAATEAFF. The CDR3 region has the DNA TGCAGCGTTGAAGATTTGGGGGCCGCCACTGAAGCTTTCTTT.

To note about this clone: The same CDR3 arises from other DNA sequences in this sample as well. This chain uses TRBV4-1 with TRBJ2-7; TRBD2 matches at 8 bases. CDR3 length equals 14 residues. V shed 1 base and J 2 bases; nucleotides not matched to a gene: 1. Germline V CDR1 and CDR2: MGHRA, YSYEKL. This CDR3 reads CASSQGRGAYEQYF. CDR3 sequence (DNA): TGCGCCAGCAGCCAAGGGCGGGGGGCCTACGAGCAGTACTTC.

The chain links TRBV27 to TRBJ2-7; maybe TRBD2 (5 bases). The CDR3 is 13 residues long. CDR1 and CDR2 from the germline V gene are MNHEY and SMNVEV (reference sequence). V was cut by 2 bases and J by 4 bases, with 9 bases left in between. This chain's CDR3 is CASSLTGGYEQYF. CDR3 in DNA: TGTGCCAGCAGTTTAACGGGCGGGTACGAGCAGTACTTC.

This chain connects TRBV7-9 to TRBJ1-1; D is unresolved. The CDR3 loop spans 14 amino acids. Per the germline V gene, CDR1 is SEHNR and CDR2 is FQNEAQ (reference sequence). V was cut by 1 base and J by 1 base, with 7 bases left in between. This CDR3 reads CASSLDLKNTEAFF. The CDR3 DNA follows: TGTGCCAGCAGCTTAGACTTAAAGAACACTGAAGCTTTCTTT.

This sequence joins TRBV2 and TRBJ2-7, with D hard to call. CDR3 length: 12 residues. V was trimmed by 3 bases and J by 4 bases, leaving 7 bases between them. CDR1 is SNHLY, CDR2 FYNNEI, per germline. The CDR3 region has the DNA TGTGCCAGCAGTGAGGGTGATTACGAGCAGTACTTC. It yields the protein CASSEGDYEQYF.

This chain uses TRBV7-2 with TRBJ1-1; a possible D gene is TRBD1 (5 bases). In germline, CDR1 is SGHTA, CDR2 FQGNSA. Trimming pared 3 bases from V and 5 bases from J, leaving 16 bases between. This CDR3 has 15 residues. DNA of the CDR3: TGTGCCAGCAGCTTTGTCGCAGGGCGTAGAACTGAAGCTTTCTTT. This codes for CASSFVAGRRTEAFF.

This clone was detected only a few times. The rearrangement uses TRBV10-3 and TRBJ2-5; 8 bases map to TRBD2. Germline V gives CDR1 ENHRY, CDR2 SYGVKD. CDR3 length equals 16 residues. The V segment lost 6 bases and the J segment 0 bases; nucleotides outside the gene matches: 9. CDR3 sequence: CAISPGAGAYQETQYF. The DNA of the CDR3 is TGTGCCATCAGCCCGGGAGCGGGGGCCTACCAAGAGACCCAGTACTTC.

The V gene is TRBV7-9, the J gene TRBJ1-5; D is uncertain. V was pared by 1 base and J by 5 bases, with 3 bases between. This CDR3 spans 12 amino acids. Germline V gene data show CDR1 as SEHNR and CDR2 as FQNEAQ (reference sequence). This chain's CDR3 is CASSLGYQPQHF. The CDR3 DNA reads TGTGCCAGCAGCTTAGGATATCAGCCCCAGCATTTT.